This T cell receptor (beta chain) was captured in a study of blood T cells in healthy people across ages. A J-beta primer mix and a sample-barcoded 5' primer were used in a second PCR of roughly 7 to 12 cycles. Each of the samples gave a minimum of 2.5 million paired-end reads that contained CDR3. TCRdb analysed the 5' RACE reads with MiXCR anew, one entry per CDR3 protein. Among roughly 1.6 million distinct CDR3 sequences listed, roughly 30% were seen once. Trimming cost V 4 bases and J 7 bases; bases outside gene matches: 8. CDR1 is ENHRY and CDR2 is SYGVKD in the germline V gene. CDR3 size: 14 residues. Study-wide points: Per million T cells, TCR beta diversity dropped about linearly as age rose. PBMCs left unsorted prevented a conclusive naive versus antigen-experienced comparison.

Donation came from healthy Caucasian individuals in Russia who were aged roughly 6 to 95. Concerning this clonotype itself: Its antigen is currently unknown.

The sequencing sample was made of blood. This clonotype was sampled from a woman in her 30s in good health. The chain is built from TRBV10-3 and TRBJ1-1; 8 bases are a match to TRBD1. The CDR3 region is CAISAGQGDIEAFF. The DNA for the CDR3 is TGTGCCATCAGTGCAGGACAGGGTGACATTGAAGCTTTCTTT.